A selection of T cell receptor beta chains follows, all from one sample in a study of T cells in Graves' hyperthyroidism and ophthalmopathy. Using its own MiXCR run on the multiplex PCR reads, TCRdb lists one record per CDR3 protein. Found here are approximately 630,000 distinct CDR3 sequences, around 15% of them singletons; the top ten hold less than 4.5%. Sequencing used blood. All receptors come from a woman aged 30 to 39 with Graves' hyperthyroidism. Each CDR3 is given with its conserved first and last residue. Each record gives: D gene, clone size, J gene, V gene, CDR3 DNA, CDR3 protein. A D gene is named only where the DNA matches it firmly. Size tells how often a clone was seen (once, few, many) or the class of an expanded clone, and some rows leave it out.

D: -
size: many
J: TRBJ1-2
V: TRBV12-3/TRBV12-4
DNA: TGTGCCAGCACCCTTTTGATTGGGGGTGATGGCTACACCTTC
CDR3: CASTLLIGGDGYTF

D: -
size: -
J: TRBJ2-3
V: TRBV9
DNA: TGTGCCAGCAGCGTAGGCCCAGACACAGATACGCAGTATTTT
CDR3: CASSVGPDTDTQYF

D: -
size: many
J: TRBJ2-7
V: TRBV7-2
DNA: TGTGCCAGCAGCTTAAATGGCGGTATCTCCTACGAGCAGTACTTC
CDR3: CASSLNGGISYEQYF

D: -
size: few
J: TRBJ1-6
V: TRBV20-1
DNA: TGCAGTGCCCCAGGGTCCCCGAATTCACCCCTCCACTTT
CDR3: CSAPGSPNSPLHF

D: TRBD1
size: -
J: TRBJ2-1
V: TRBV20-1
DNA: TGCAGTGCCACGAACAGACAGGGGATACGGAATGAGCAGTTCTTC
CDR3: CSATNRQGIRNEQFF

D: -
size: many
J: TRBJ2-7
V: TRBV7-8
DNA: TGTGCCACCCGCGTAAGGGGCCCCTCCTACGAGCAGTACTTC
CDR3: CATRVRGPSYEQYF

D: -
size: few
J: TRBJ2-7
V: TRBV5-1
DNA: TGCGCCAGCAGCTTGCTCACAGGGAGTGTGAACGAGCAGTACTTC
CDR3: CASSLLTGSVNEQYF

D: TRBD2
size: many
J: TRBJ2-7
V: TRBV7-2
DNA: TGTGCCAGCAGCTTAGCGCTAGCGGGAACCTACGAGCAGTACTTC
CDR3: CASSLALAGTYEQYF

D: -
size: many
J: TRBJ2-1
V: TRBV6-1
DNA: TGTGCCAGCAGTGTTGGTAGCTCCTACAATGAGCAGTTCTTC
CDR3: CASSVGSSYNEQFF

D: -
size: -
J: TRBJ2-1
V: TRBV20-1
DNA: TGCAGTGCCACCGTAGGGGGGCGGATGGATGAGCAGTTCTTC
CDR3: CSATVGGRMDEQFF

D: TRBD1
size: many
J: TRBJ2-3
V: TRBV10-3
DNA: TGTGCCATCAGTGAGCCTGGACAGGGGGATACGCAGTATTTT
CDR3: CAISEPGQGDTQYF

D: TRBD2
size: -
J: TRBJ2-1
V: TRBV27
DNA: TGTGCCAGCAGTTTATCAAGGACACTGAGCGGGAGGCACGATGAGCAGTTCTTC
CDR3: CASSLSRTLSGRHDEQFF

D: -
size: -
J: TRBJ1-2
V: TRBV5-6
DNA: TGTGCCAGCAGCGTGACGGCGGGACAAGGCTATGGCTACACCTTC
CDR3: CASSVTAGQGYGYTF

D: -
size: many
J: TRBJ2-7
V: TRBV27
DNA: TGTGCCAGCAGTTTAGGTCAAAACTACGAGCAGTACTTC
CDR3: CASSLGQNYEQYF

D: TRBD1
size: many
J: TRBJ2-7
V: TRBV5-1
DNA: TGCGCCAGCAGCTTGTATGGACAGGGGAACGAGCAGTACTTC
CDR3: CASSLYGQGNEQYF

D: -
size: many
J: TRBJ2-1
V: TRBV2
DNA: TGTGCCAGCAGTGAAAGTTTCAATGAGCAGTTCTTC
CDR3: CASSESFNEQFF

D: -
size: many
J: TRBJ2-7
V: TRBV12-3/TRBV12-4
DNA: TGTGCCAGCAGTCAGACAGCGTACGAGCAGTACTTC
CDR3: CASSQTAYEQYF

D: TRBD2
size: many
J: TRBJ2-3
V: TRBV6-1
DNA: TGTGCCAGCAGTACACTAGCGCACCTCACAGATACGCAGTATTTT
CDR3: CASSTLAHLTDTQYF

D: -
size: -
J: TRBJ2-1
V: TRBV6-2/TRBV6-3
DNA: TGTGCCAGCTCACCTGCCGCCAGAGGGCGGGGTGAGCAGTTCTTC
CDR3: CASSPAARGRGEQFF

D: -
size: many
J: TRBJ2-7
V: TRBV19
DNA: TGTGCCAGTAGTCCAGGAGGATTAGAGCAGTACTTC
CDR3: CASSPGGLEQYF

D: TRBD2
size: few
J: TRBJ2-1
V: TRBV6-1
DNA: TGTGCCAGCAGCGGGACTAGCGGACCCGATTTAACCTACAATGAGCAGTTCTTC
CDR3: CASSGTSGPDLTYNEQFF

D: -
size: few
J: TRBJ1-3
V: TRBV20-1
DNA: TGCAGTGCCCCGGTTACCCGGGACGTTTTTGGAAACACCATATATTTT
CDR3: CSAPVTRDVFGNTIYF

D: TRBD2
size: many
J: TRBJ2-3
V: TRBV6-1
DNA: TGTGCCAGCAGTGAAAAAGGAGGGACTAGCGGGAGGTTGGGCACAGATACGCAGTATTTT
CDR3: CASSEKGGTSGRLGTDTQYF

D: -
size: few
J: TRBJ2-1
V: TRBV19
DNA: TGTGCCAGTAGTATAGGGACCTCCTACAATGAGCAGTTCTTC
CDR3: CASSIGTSYNEQFF

D: -
size: many
J: TRBJ1-5
V: TRBV5-5
DNA: TGTGCCAGCAGGATAGCGGACGGGGTTTGGCCCCAGCATTTT
CDR3: CASRIADGVWPQHF

D: TRBD2
size: many
J: TRBJ2-7
V: TRBV11-2
DNA: TGTGCCAGCAGACGACTAGCGGTTTCCTACGAGCAGTACTTC
CDR3: CASRRLAVSYEQYF

D: TRBD1
size: many
J: TRBJ1-5
V: TRBV10-3
DNA: TGTGCCATCAGTGAAAGACAGGGAGTAGGGCAGCCCCAGCATTTT
CDR3: CAISERQGVGQPQHF

D: -
size: many
J: TRBJ1-1
V: TRBV5-4
DNA: TGTGCCAGCAGCTTTACAGACACTGAAGCTTTCTTT
CDR3: CASSFTDTEAFF

D: -
size: many
J: TRBJ2-2
V: TRBV29-1
DNA: TGCAGCGTGGAACACCTCAACAGGGAGACGAACACCGGGGAGCTGTTTTTT
CDR3: CSVEHLNRETNTGELFF

D: -
size: many
J: TRBJ1-1
V: TRBV5-8
DNA: TGTGCCAGCGAGGACAGAATGAACACTGAAGCTTTCTTT
CDR3: CASEDRMNTEAFF

D: -
size: many
J: TRBJ2-7
V: TRBV5-6
DNA: TGTGCCAGCAGCGCCTCGGGCTACTACGAGCAGTACTTC
CDR3: CASSASGYYEQYF

D: -
size: many
J: TRBJ2-7
V: TRBV10-3
DNA: TGTGCCATCGGACAGTCCTCCTACGAGCAGTACTTC
CDR3: CAIGQSSYEQYF

D: TRBD2
size: many
J: TRBJ2-1
V: TRBV6-5
DNA: TGTGCCAGCAGTTACGGCGCTAGCGGGGCAAATGAGCAGTTCTTC
CDR3: CASSYGASGANEQFF

D: TRBD1
size: few
J: TRBJ1-2
V: TRBV27
DNA: TGTGCCAGCAGTACGGGGACAGCCTATGGCTACACCTTC
CDR3: CASSTGTAYGYTF

D: TRBD1
size: -
J: TRBJ2-1
V: TRBV28
DNA: TGTGCCAGCAGTCCCCCCACGGGACAGGGGACCGACCCGTTCTTC
CDR3: CASSPPTGQGTDPFF

D: TRBD2
size: many
J: TRBJ2-1
V: TRBV7-8
DNA: TGTGCCAGCAGCGCGAACCTAGCGGGAGGAGTCAATGAGCAGTTCTTC
CDR3: CASSANLAGGVNEQFF

D: -
size: many
J: TRBJ1-5
V: TRBV6-1
DNA: TGTGCCAGCAGGCCTGCTAATCAGCCCCAGCATTTT
CDR3: CASRPANQPQHF

D: -
size: many
J: TRBJ2-7
V: TRBV27
DNA: TGTGCCAGCAGTTTCCAGGTAGCCTACGAGCAGTACTTC
CDR3: CASSFQVAYEQYF

D: TRBD2
size: many
J: TRBJ2-1
V: TRBV2
DNA: TGTGCCAGAAGGACTAGCGGGATAAATGAGCAGTTCTTC
CDR3: CARRTSGINEQFF

D: -
size: few
J: TRBJ1-1
V: TRBV2
DNA: TGTGCCAGCAGTGATAGGAGGCTAAAAGGGATCACTGAAGCTTTCTTT
CDR3: CASSDRRLKGITEAFF

D: TRBD2
size: many
J: TRBJ2-3
V: TRBV11-3
DNA: TGTGCCAGCAGCCCCCAGACTAGCGGCTACACAGATACGCAGTATTTT
CDR3: CASSPQTSGYTDTQYF